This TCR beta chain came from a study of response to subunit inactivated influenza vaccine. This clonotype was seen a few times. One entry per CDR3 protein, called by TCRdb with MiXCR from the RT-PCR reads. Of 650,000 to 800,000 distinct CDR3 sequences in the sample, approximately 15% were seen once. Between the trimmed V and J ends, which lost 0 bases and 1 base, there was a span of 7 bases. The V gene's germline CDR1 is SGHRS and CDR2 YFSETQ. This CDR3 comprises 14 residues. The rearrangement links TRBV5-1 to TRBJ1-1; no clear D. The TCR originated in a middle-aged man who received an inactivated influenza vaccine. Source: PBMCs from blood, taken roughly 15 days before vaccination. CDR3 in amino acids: CASSLDGTNTEAFF. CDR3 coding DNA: TGCGCCAGCAGCTTGGACGGAACGAACACTGAAGCTTTCTTT.